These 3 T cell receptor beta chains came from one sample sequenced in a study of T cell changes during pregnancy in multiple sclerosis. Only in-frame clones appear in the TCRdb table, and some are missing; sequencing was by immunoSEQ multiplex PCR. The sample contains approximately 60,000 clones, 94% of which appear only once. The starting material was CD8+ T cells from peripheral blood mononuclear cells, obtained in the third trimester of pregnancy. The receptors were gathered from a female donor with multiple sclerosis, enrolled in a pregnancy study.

The CDR3 sequence: CASSLTGDSNQPQHF. As DNA, the CDR3 is TGTGCCAGCAGCTTAACAGGGGACTCCAATCAGCCCCAGCATTTT. V is TRBV7-9 and J is TRBJ1-5, with 7 nucleotides matching TRBD1. V lost 2 bases to trimming and J lost 3 bases; unmatched junction nucleotides: 4. CDR3 size: 15 residues. Germline V gene data show CDR1 as SEHNR and CDR2 as FQNEAQ (reference sequence).

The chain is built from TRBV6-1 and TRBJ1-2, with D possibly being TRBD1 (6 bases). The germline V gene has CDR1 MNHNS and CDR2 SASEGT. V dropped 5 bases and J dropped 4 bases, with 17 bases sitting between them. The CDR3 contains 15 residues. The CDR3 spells CASSPVTGSRYGYTF. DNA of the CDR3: TGTGCCAGCAGTCCAGTTACAGGGTCTCGCTATGGCTACACCTTC.

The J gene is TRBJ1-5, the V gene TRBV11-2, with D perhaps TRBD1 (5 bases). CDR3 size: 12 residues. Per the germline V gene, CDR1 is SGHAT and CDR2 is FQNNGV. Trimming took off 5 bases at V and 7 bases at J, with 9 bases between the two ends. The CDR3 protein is CASSPGGQPQHF. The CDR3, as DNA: TGTGCCAGCAGCCCCGGGGGACAGCCCCAGCATTTT.